This T cell receptor beta chain was documented in a study of neurological immune-mediated disorders. The CDR3 has 13 residues. V shed 4 bases and J shed 6 bases, with 12 bases lying between them. Germline lookup yields CDR1 LGHDT and CDR2 YNNKEL (reference sequence). This clonotype has a count of ten or more. Time point noted: longitudinal time-point 1 (baseline). cDNA was made by 5'RACE with 10-nucleotide random UMIs. MiXCR, run by TCRdb on the 5' RACE reads, gives a single entry per CDR3 protein. The repertoire has over 70,000 distinct CDR3 sequences, 9.5% to 13% of them found once; the top ten carry approximately 9.7%.

Source material: PBMCs. The chain recombines TRBV3-1 with TRBJ1-2, with D hard to call. The receptor comes from a man aged 25 to 40 in good health. CDR3 sequence: CASSPLEGDGYTF. In nucleotides, the CDR3 is TGTGCCAGCAGCCCCTTGGAGGGTGATGGCTACACCTTC.